These 9 T cell receptor beta chains were all obtained from the same sample, sequenced in a study of blood T cell repertoires in COVID-19. This table comes from immunoSEQ multiplex PCR, and its TCRdb copy is limited to in-frame clones, with some not included. The repertoire has just under 300,000 clones, around nine tenths of them found once; the top ten carry about 1.2%. Input material: peripheral blood. The source is a man in his 70s with acute or convalescent COVID-19.

Only one count was recorded for this clone. The chain links TRBV30 to TRBJ2-3; the D gene is possibly TRBD1 (6 bases). The germline V gene encodes CDR1 GTSNPN and CDR2 SVGIG (reference sequence). CDR3 length: 12 residues. Trimming shortened V by 5 bases and J by 3 bases, and 9 bases separated the two germline ends. CDR3 sequence: CAWGQTTDTQYF. Here the CDR3 DNA reads TGTGCCTGGGGACAGACTACAGATACGCAGTATTTT.

This chain links TRBV7-9 with TRBJ1-1, with D possibly being TRBD1 (6 bases). In germline, CDR1 is SEHNR, CDR2 FQNEAQ (reference sequence). The V end lost 6 bases, the J end lost 1 base, and 12 bases lay between the germline ends. The CDR3 has 14 amino acids. The CDR3 is CASRGGPKNTEAFF. CDR3 sequence (DNA): TGTGCCAGCAGAGGGGGACCGAAGAACACTGAAGCTTTCTTT.

The CDR3 is CASSLSFAGLGANVLTF. The CDR3 coding sequence is TGTGCCAGCAGTTTATCGTTCGCGGGGTTGGGGGCCAACGTCCTGACTTTC. The V and J genes are TRBV27 and TRBJ2-6; TRBD2 might be the D (6 bases). The CDR3 is 17 residues long. CDR1 MNHEY and CDR2 SMNVEV come from the germline V gene (reference sequence). The V end lost 0 bases, the J end lost 4 bases, and 13 bases lay between the germline ends.

The rearrangement links TRBV6-5 to TRBJ2-3; D unclear. Germline CDR1 reads MNHEY; CDR2 reads SVGAGI. This CDR3 comprises 15 residues. V lost 6 bases and J 0 bases, leaving 13 bases between the germline ends. In DNA form, the CDR3 reads TGTGCCAGCAGGCCCGGAGTTTCTAGCACAGATACGCAGTATTTT. Amino acid sequence: CASRPGVSSTDTQYF.

V is TRBV29-1 and J is TRBJ1-5, with D uncertain. The V gene's germline CDR1 is SQVTM and CDR2 ANQGSEA. CDR3 size: 12 residues. V was trimmed by 5 bases and J by 9 bases, leaving 14 bases between them. This CDR3 is CSVLSASGPQHF. The CDR3 nucleotides are TGCAGCGTTTTATCGGCCTCGGGGCCCCAGCATTTT.

The chain employs TRBV14 and TRBJ2-3; D is unresolved. The CDR3 contains 11 residues. Germline loops: CDR1 SGHDN, CDR2 FVKESK. V was trimmed by 4 bases and J by 8 bases, leaving 7 bases between them. In DNA form, the CDR3 reads TGTGCCAGCAGCCTTAGTGGTACGCAGTATTTT. It codes for CASSLSGTQYF.

The chain employs TRBV6-1 and TRBJ1-2; D perhaps matches TRBD1 (5 bases). The CDR3 is 14 amino acids. Trimming took 1 base from V and 8 from J, leaving 14 bases between them. In germline, CDR1 is MNHNS, CDR2 SASEGT. The CDR3: CASSEVSGVPGYTF. The CDR3 DNA is TGTGCCAGCAGTGAAGTTTCGGGGGTTCCGGGCTACACCTTC.

This chain connects TRBV4-2 to TRBJ1-5; no definite D call. Trimming cost V 0 bases and J 7 bases, with 10 bases left between them. This CDR3 has 14 residues. Germline CDR1 LGHNA, CDR2 YNFKEQ. The CDR3 DNA reads as TGTGCCAGCAGCCAAGACCAGACTTCACAGCCCCAGCATTTT. Residues: CASSQDQTSQPQHF.

The chain employs TRBV30 and TRBJ1-6, with TRBD1 as a possible D gene (5 bases). The CDR3 has 15 amino acids. The germline V and J ends were trimmed by 3 bases and 2 bases, with 11 bases remaining between them. Germline V gene lookup returns CDR1 GTSNPN and CDR2 SVGIG (reference sequence). CDR3 bases: TGTGCCTGGAGCCCTGACAGCCCCTATAATTCACCCCTCCACTTT. As protein: CAWSPDSPYNSPLHF.